These 11 T cell receptor beta chains share one sample of origin, sequenced in a study of T-cell reconstitution after alpha-beta-depleted transplantation in children. Library preparation (for TCRbeta) was performed with unique molecular identifiers. TCRdb fed the PCR reads into MiXCR, producing one record per CDR3 protein. The data hold approximately 490,000 distinct CDR3 sequences, with under 15% observed a single time. Sequenced here: PBMCs from the stem cell graft donor, sampled from the stem cell graft. These receptors were collected from a human donor who donated a stem cell graft to a child with combined immunodeficiency.

The chain employs TRBV5-5 and TRBJ1-5, with D unclear. V was trimmed by 0 bases and J by 5 bases, leaving 6 bases between them. This CDR3 spans 13 amino acids. Looked up from germline, CDR1 is SGHKS and CDR2 is YYEKEE (reference sequence). CDR3 residues: CASSLDDDQPQHF. CDR3 DNA: TGTGCCAGCAGCTTGGACGACGATCAGCCCCAGCATTTT.

By sample fraction, this clonotype is medium-sized. The chain employs TRBV27 and TRBJ2-1, with a tentative D call TRBD1 (6 bases). Trimming removed 7 bases from V and 7 bases from J, with 20 bases in between. CDR3 length: 15 residues. From germline, CDR1 is MNHEY and CDR2 SMNVEV (reference sequence). The CDR3 DNA sequence: TGTGCCAGCAACCGCCCGTGGGGGCATCCGAATGAGCAGTTCTTC. Its protein product is CASNRPWGHPNEQFF.

This clonotype has only a few counts. The chain joins TRBV6-5 to TRBJ1-5, with 8 bases lining up with TRBD1. The germline CDR1 and CDR2 sequences are MNHEY and SVGAGI. The CDR3 is 16 amino acids. V was clipped by 4 bases and J by 1 base; unmatched bases: 6. The CDR3 nucleotides are TGTGCCAGCAGTTCCAGGGGGCGCGTAAGCAATCAGCCCCAGCATTTT. Its translation is CASSSRGRVSNQPQHF.

This clonotype was seen a few times. The chain uses TRBV20-1 and TRBJ2-1; D possibly matches TRBD1 or TRBD2 (5 bases each). V was pared by 1 base and J by 4 bases, with 17 bases between. This CDR3 comprises 16 residues. The germline V gene encodes CDR1 DFQATT and CDR2 SNEGSKA (reference sequence). CDR3 coding DNA: TGCAGTGCTAGAGCCCTCGGGGCCCTCTATTACAATGAGCAGTTCTTC. It specifies CSARALGALYYNEQFF.

The V call is TRBV30, the J call TRBJ2-5, with a weak D call TRBD1 (8 bases). Germline CDR1 GTSNPN, CDR2 SVGIG (reference sequence). V gave up 2 bases and J gave up 4 bases, with 20 bases separating them. The CDR3 extends over 16 amino acids. The CDR3 nucleotides are TGTGCCTGGAGTACCGGACAGGGAGGGTCGTCAGAGACCCAGTACTTC. This gives the protein CAWSTGQGGSSETQYF.

The chain combines TRBV4-3 with TRBJ2-5; tentatively, D is TRBD1 (7 bases). This CDR3 has 14 residues. V was pared by 0 bases and J by 6 bases, with 11 bases between. Germline CDR1 is LGHNA and CDR2 is YSLEER. The CDR3 here is CASSQDRGRKTQYF. The DNA of the CDR3 is TGCGCCAGCAGCCAAGACAGGGGGAGGAAGACCCAGTACTTC.

This clonotype occurred many times. The chain uses TRBV12-3 or TRBV12-4 and TRBJ1-5; D not certain. Trimming removed 2 bases from V and 2 bases from J, with 4 bases in between. The CDR3 totals 13 residues. CDR3 residues: CASSLFGNQPQHF. The CDR3 DNA reads TGTGCCAGCAGTTTATTCGGCAATCAGCCCCAGCATTTT.

The chain joins TRBV7-9 to TRBJ2-1, with 10 bases aligning to TRBD1. CDR1 and CDR2 (germline): SEHNR, FQNEAQ (reference sequence). The J segment lost 10 bases and the V segment lost 5 bases, leaving 17 bases of the junction unmatched. The CDR3 consists of 17 residues. The CDR3 nucleotides are TGTGCCAGCAGCCGTCGGGGGAGCACGGGACAGGGGAACGAGCAGTTCTTC. Translation gives CASSRRGSTGQGNEQFF.

This clonotype was recorded many times. V is TRBV29-1 and J is TRBJ2-7, with TRBD2 matching 8 bases. The CDR3 has 14 amino acids. CDR1 SQVTM and CDR2 ANQGSEA come from the germline V gene. V was pared by 4 bases and J by 0 bases, with 5 bases of the junction left unmatched. The CDR3 DNA is TGCAGCGTTGTACTAGCGGCAGTCTCCTACGAGCAGTACTTC. Its protein product is CSVVLAAVSYEQYF.

The chain is built from TRBV18 and TRBJ1-2; the D gene is possibly TRBD1 (5 bases). The CDR3 covers 15 residues. Trimming took off 6 bases at V and 5 bases at J, with 19 bases between the two ends. Germline V CDR1 and CDR2: KGHSH, LQKENI. CDR3 coding DNA: TGTGCCAGCTCGCCGAAACAGGAATTGGGGTATGGCTACACCTTC. As protein: CASSPKQELGYGYTF.

DNA for the CDR3: TGCAGTGCGAGGGGGGGAGTAGGCTGGAATGAGCAGTTCTTC. This sequence encodes CSARGGVGWNEQFF. This chain uses TRBV20-1 with TRBJ2-1; D perhaps matches TRBD2 (7 bases). Germline V gives CDR1 DFQATT, CDR2 SNEGSKA (reference sequence). The CDR3 totals 14 residues. With 6 bases removed from V and 7 bases from J, the gap between germline ends came to 19 bases.